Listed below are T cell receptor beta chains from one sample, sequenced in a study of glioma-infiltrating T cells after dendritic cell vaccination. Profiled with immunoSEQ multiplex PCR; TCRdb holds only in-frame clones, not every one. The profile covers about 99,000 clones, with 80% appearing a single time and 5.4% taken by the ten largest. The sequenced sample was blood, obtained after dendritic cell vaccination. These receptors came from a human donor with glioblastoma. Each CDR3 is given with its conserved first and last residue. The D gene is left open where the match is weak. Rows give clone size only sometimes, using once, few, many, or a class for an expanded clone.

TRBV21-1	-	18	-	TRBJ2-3	CASRQLVAGSSSTDTQYF	TGTGCCAGCAGACAGCTAGTAGCGGGATCATCTAGCACAGATACGCAGTATTTT
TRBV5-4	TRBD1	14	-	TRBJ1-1	CASSPGQANTEAFF	TGTGCCAGCAGCCCGGGACAGGCGAACACTGAAGCTTTCTTT
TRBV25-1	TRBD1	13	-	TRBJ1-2	CASSGYRGFGYTF	TGTGCCAGCAGTGGATACAGGGGGTTCGGCTACACCTTC
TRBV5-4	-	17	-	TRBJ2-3	CASSLGGVWIGGDTQYF	TGTGCCAGCAGCTTGGGGGGGGTGTGGATTGGCGGGGATACGCAGTATTTT
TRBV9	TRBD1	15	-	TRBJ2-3	CASSNRQGAADTQYF	TGTGCCAGCAGCAACAGACAGGGGGCGGCAGATACGCAGTATTTT
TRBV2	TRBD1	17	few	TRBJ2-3	CASSELQGAVSTDTQYF	TGTGCCAGCAGCGAGCTGCAGGGGGCCGTTTCGACAGATACGCAGTATTTT
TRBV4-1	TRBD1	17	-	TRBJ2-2	CASSQALTGSNTGELFF	TGCGCCAGCAGCCAAGCCTTGACAGGGTCGAACACCGGGGAGCTGTTTTTT
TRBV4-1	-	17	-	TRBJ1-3	CASSQDVVSHSGNTIYF	TGCGCCAGCAGCCAAGATGTGGTCAGTCACTCTGGAAACACCATATATTTT
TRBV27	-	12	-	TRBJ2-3	CASSSGSDTQYF	TGTGCCAGCAGTTCGGGATCAGATACGCAGTATTTT
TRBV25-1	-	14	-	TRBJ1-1	CASKEQGTRAEAFF	TGTGCCAGCAAAGAACAGGGCACAAGGGCTGAAGCTTTCTTT
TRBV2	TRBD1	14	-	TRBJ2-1	CATQGASRGNEQFF	TGTGCCACACAGGGGGCCTCCAGGGGCAATGAGCAGTTCTTC
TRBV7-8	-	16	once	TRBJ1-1	CASSFGWHRGNTEAFF	TGTGCCAGCAGCTTCGGATGGCACCGGGGGAACACTGAAGCTTTCTTT
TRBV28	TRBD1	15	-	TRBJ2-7	CASSQLGQGNYEQYF	TGTGCCAGCAGTCAATTAGGACAGGGGAACTACGAGCAGTACTTC
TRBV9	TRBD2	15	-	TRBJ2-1	CASSERDYADNEQFF	TGTGCCAGCAGCGAACGGGACTACGCCGACAATGAGCAGTTCTTC
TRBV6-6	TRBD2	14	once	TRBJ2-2	CASSFGGGAGELFF	TGTGCCAGCAGTTTCGGCGGGGGTGCCGGGGAGCTGTTTTTT
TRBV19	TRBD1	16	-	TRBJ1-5	CASSPDTGVVYQPQHF	TGTGCCAGTAGTCCCGACACAGGGGTCGTTTATCAGCCCCAGCATTTT
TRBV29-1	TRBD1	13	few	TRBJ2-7	CSAFGQGDYEQYF	TGCAGCGCATTTGGACAGGGCGACTACGAGCAGTACTTC
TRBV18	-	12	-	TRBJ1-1	CASSPYQGEAFF	TGTGCCAGCTCACCATATCAGGGTGAAGCTTTCTTT
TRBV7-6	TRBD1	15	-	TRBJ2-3	CASRVTGGGTDTQYF	TGTGCCAGCAGGGTCACAGGGGGCGGAACAGATACGCAGTATTTT
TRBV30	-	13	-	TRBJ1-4	CAWSPQGREKLFF	TGTGCCTGGAGTCCTCAGGGGCGTGAAAAACTGTTTTTT